This T cell receptor beta chain was captured by sequencing in a study of regulatory T cells in long-lasting Graves disease. Study-wide results and caveats: Exclusively peripheral blood, rather than thyroid tissue, was studied. With persistent disease, TRBV28, TRBJ1-2 and TRBJ2-5 were the favored segments.

Researchers made TCR beta libraries by using iRepertoire HTBI primers and running Arm-PCR on CDR3 regions. TCRdb ran MiXCR on the multiplex PCR reads and lists one entry per CDR3 protein. Among around 450,000 distinct CDR3 sequences listed, 20% to 25% were seen once. Germline lookup yields CDR1 SGHTA and CDR2 FQGNSA. Trimming took 5 bases from V and 2 from J; bases not matched to a gene: 9. The CDR3 length is 16 residues. Time point meaning: persistent/refractory GD, antithyroid drugs over 5 years with positive TRAb. RNA extracted from PBMCs served as the sequencing template. Turning to this clonotype: Its antigen is undetermined.

The input for sequencing was peripheral blood mononuclear cells (PBMCs), taken when the disease was refractory, from a patient treated with antithyroid drugs. This chain links TRBV7-2 with TRBJ2-7, with 10 positions matching TRBD2. The receptor's source is a female donor with Graves disease. The CDR3 loop is CASSLTLAGPAYEQYF. CDR3 nucleotide sequence: TGTGCCAGCAGCCTTACACTAGCGGGACCCGCCTACGAGCAGTACTTC. The variable domain in full, with the rest retrieved from reference TRBV7-2 and TRBJ2-7, is GAGVSQSPSNKVTEKGKDVELRCDPISGHTALYWYRQSLGQGLEFLIYFQGNSAPDKSGLPSDRFSAERTGGSVSTLTIQRTQQEDSAVYLCASSLTLAGPAYEQYFGPGTRLTVT.